This record concerns one T cell receptor beta chain sequence. The antigen is undetermined. The source of the sample is a study of Ad26.COV2.S vaccination and SARS-CoV-2 variants. Whole-study findings and limits: Vaccine recipients and placebo recipients showed similar non-spike TCR breadth.

Measured with immunoSEQ multiplex PCR; TCRdb has only the in-frame clones, and not every one. The sample carries about 680,000 clones, 70% to 90% recorded once. Treatment meaning: about 20 received Ad26.COV2.S at low or high dose, single or two shots; about 5 received placebo; per-sample allocation not given. On day 63 after the first injection, vaccine and placebo recipients gave samples. Germline V gene data show CDR1 as SGHVS and CDR2 as FQNEAQ. V lost 7 bases and J 7 bases, leaving 23 bases between the germline ends. This CDR3 contains 16 residues. This sequence originates from a person between 18 and 65 years old who received the Ad26.COV2.S COVID-19 vaccine or a placebo. The V gene is TRBV7-8, the J gene TRBJ2-1; D may be TRBD2 (6 bases). Sequencing used peripheral blood, obtained in a trial of Ad26.COV2.S vaccine versus placebo. CDR3: CASNIMGEWTKNEQFF. The CDR3 nucleotides are TGTGCCAGCAACATTATGGGGGAGTGGACTAAGAATGAGCAGTTCTTC.